The 7 T cell receptor beta chains reported below all come from one sample, sequenced in a study of blood T cell repertoires in COVID-19. Sequencing was performed with immunoSEQ multiplex PCR; in TCRdb, only in-frame clones are kept and a portion is missing. The sample has 300,000 or so clones, around nine tenths seen once; the top ten hold under 3%. Sequenced sample: PBMCs or T cells enriched from blood (not recorded which). The receptors here all came from a woman in her forties or fifties who had been exposed to COVID-19.

This chain links TRBV4-1 with TRBJ2-1; tentatively, D is TRBD2 (6 bases). V was pared by 0 bases and J by 9 bases, with 18 bases between. CDR1 and CDR2 (germline): MGHRA, YSYEKL. The CDR3 spans 16 residues. CDR3 sequence reads: CASSQDSRGSFREQFF. The CDR3 bases are TGCGCCAGCAGCCAAGATTCCCGGGGGTCATTTCGTGAGCAGTTCTTC.

This rearrangement joins TRBV10-2 to TRBJ1-3; D call uncertain. Germline V gene sequence: CDR1 WSHSY, CDR2 SAAADI. The V end was cut by 3 bases, the J end by 0 bases, with 3 bases between. This CDR3 contains 13 residues. For the CDR3, the DNA is TGCGCCAGCAGTGAAGCCTCTGGAAACACCATATATTTT. Amino acids: CASSEASGNTIYF.

This chain joins TRBV7-9 and TRBJ2-5; 8 nucleotides line up with TRBD2. The CDR3 is 16 residues long. V trimming: 6 bases; J trimming: 7 bases; junction bases outside the gene matches: 16. The germline V gene has CDR1 SEHNR and CDR2 FQNEAQ (reference sequence). Here the CDR3 DNA reads TGTGCCAGCAGTCATACTGACACCGGGGGGGCCGCGACCCAGTACTTC. It is translated as CASSHTDTGGAATQYF.

This chain uses TRBV7-6 with TRBJ2-1; maybe TRBD1 (6 bases). The length of the CDR3 is 11 residues. Germline values: CDR1 SGHVS, CDR2 FNYEAQ. V was shortened by 3 bases and J by 12 bases, with 9 bases between the two germline ends. The CDR3 nucleotides are TGTGCCAGCAGCTTCCTACAGGGGCAGTTCTTC. Amino acids: CASSFLQGQFF.

This clone has just one count. The chain combines TRBV3-1 (or the pseudogene TRBV3-2) with TRBJ2-7; D ambiguous. The CDR3 covers 12 residues. Trimming removed 0 bases from V and 9 bases from J, with 9 bases in between. The germline V gene has CDR1 LGHDT and CDR2 YNNKEL (reference sequence). CDR3: CASSQDQKRQYF. Here the CDR3 DNA reads TGTGCCAGCAGCCAAGATCAGAAACGGCAGTACTTC.

J is TRBJ1-5 and V is TRBV5-1; maybe TRBD1 (5 bases). Germline V gene data show CDR1 as SGHRS and CDR2 as YFSETQ. The CDR3 is 13 residues long. Trimming stripped 4 bases from V and 6 bases from J, with 11 bases between. Written as DNA, the CDR3 is TGCGCCAGCAGCCAACAGCAGGGTCAGCCCCAGCATTTT. The encoded protein is CASSQQQGQPQHF.

The rearrangement joins TRBV2 to TRBJ1-4; 11 bases agree with TRBD1. This CDR3 is 15 amino acids long. The germline CDR1 and CDR2 sequences are SNHLY and FYNNEI. The V gene end was trimmed by 6 bases and the J gene end by 9 bases; junction bases not matched to a gene: 9. The CDR3 DNA reads TGTGCCAGCAGGAGAGCCGGGACAGGGGGACAAAAACTGTTTTTT. Translation: CASRRAGTGGQKLFF.